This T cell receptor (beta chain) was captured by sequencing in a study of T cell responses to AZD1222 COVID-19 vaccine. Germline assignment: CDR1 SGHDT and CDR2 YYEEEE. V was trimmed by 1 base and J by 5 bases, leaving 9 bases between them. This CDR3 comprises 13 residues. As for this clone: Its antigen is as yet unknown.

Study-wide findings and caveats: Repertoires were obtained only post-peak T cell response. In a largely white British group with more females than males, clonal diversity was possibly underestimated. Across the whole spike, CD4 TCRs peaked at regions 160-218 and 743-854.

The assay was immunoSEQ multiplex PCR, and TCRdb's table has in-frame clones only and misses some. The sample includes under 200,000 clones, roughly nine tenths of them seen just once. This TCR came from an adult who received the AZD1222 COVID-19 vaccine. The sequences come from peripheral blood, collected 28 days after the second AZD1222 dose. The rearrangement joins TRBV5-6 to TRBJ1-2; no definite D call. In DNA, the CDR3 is TGTGCCAGCAGCTTGTCAGGACCGTATGGCTACACCTTC. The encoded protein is CASSLSGPYGYTF. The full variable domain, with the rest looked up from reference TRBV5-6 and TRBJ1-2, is DAGVTQSPTHLIKTRGQQVTLRCSPKSGHDTVSWYQQALGQGPQFIFQYYEEEERQRGNFPDRFSGHQFPNYSSELNVNALLLGDSALYLCASSLSGPYGYTFGSGTRLTVV.